A single sample is the source of the 32 T cell receptor beta chains below, sequenced in a study of T-cell memory formation after mild COVID-19. Each CDR3 protein gets one entry after TCRdb re-called the 5' RACE reads with MiXCR. Of fewer than 450,000 distinct CDR3 sequences in the sample, under 25% are singletons; the top ten hold about an eighth. Input material: PBMCs or a T cell subset sorted from them (not recorded which). Source of these receptors: an adult woman who had mild COVID-19 (a few samples of this study predate the infection). Cell type and time point are not known.

V is TRBV6-1 and J is TRBJ2-7; a possible D gene is TRBD2 (6 bases). The germline V gene encodes CDR1 MNHNS and CDR2 SASEGT. V was cut by 6 bases and J by 4 bases, with 16 bases left in between. The CDR3 is 14 residues long. Here the CDR3 DNA reads TGTGCCAGCAGCGCCAGCGGCGGGGAGTACGAGCAGTACTTC. It translates to CASSASGGEYEQYF.

This clonotype turned up a few times. This chain joins TRBV7-9 and TRBJ2-5, with D perhaps TRBD1 (6 bases). Trimming stripped 1 base from V and 4 bases from J, with 13 bases between. Germline V CDR1 and CDR2: SEHNR, FQNEAQ (reference sequence). The CDR3 loop spans 15 amino acids. CDR3 sequence: CASSLGPQQGETQYF. Written as DNA, the CDR3 is TGTGCCAGCAGCTTAGGCCCACAACAGGGAGAGACCCAGTACTTC.

In this sample, this clonotype turned up many times. This rearrangement joins TRBV12-3 or TRBV12-4 to TRBJ2-1; TRBD2 is a possible D gene (6 bases). This CDR3 has 15 amino acids. With 1 base removed from V and 6 bases from J, the gap between germline ends came to 13 bases. CDR3 in amino acids: CASSLGGEGFNEQFF. The CDR3 DNA sequence: TGTGCCAGCAGTTTAGGGGGGGAAGGCTTCAATGAGCAGTTCTTC.

This clonotype turned up a few times. The V gene is TRBV6-6, the J gene TRBJ2-7; possible D gene TRBD1, 5 bases. The CDR3 spans 15 residues. Looked up from germline, CDR1 is MNHNY and CDR2 is SVGAGI (reference sequence). The germline V and J ends were trimmed by 2 bases and 1 base, with 12 bases remaining between them. CDR3 in DNA: TGTGCCAGCAGTTACCAGACAGCCAGGTCCTACGAGCAGTACTTC. This codes for CASSYQTARSYEQYF.

This clonotype came up many times. The CDR3 region is CASSPYTDTQYF. In nucleotides, the CDR3 is TGTGCCAGCAGCCCCTACACAGATACGCAGTATTTT. The J gene is TRBJ2-3, the V gene TRBV7-2, with D unresolved. The CDR3 is 12 residues long. The V gene lost 5 bases and the J gene lost 2 bases, with 5 bases spanning the gap. CDR1 is SGHTA, CDR2 FQGNSA, per germline.

The rearrangement uses TRBV29-1 and TRBJ2-1; D remains unclear. The CDR3 contains 12 residues. Germline V gene lookup returns CDR1 SQVTM and CDR2 ANQGSEA. The V end lost 6 bases, the J end lost 9 bases, and 15 bases lay between the germline ends. Here the CDR3 reads CSVDMNPTEQFF. CDR3 bases: TGCAGCGTCGATATGAACCCCACTGAGCAGTTCTTC.

This clonotype was seen repeatedly, ten times or more. CDR3 coding DNA: TGTGCCAGCACCTCACTGGGGACAGGCACTGAAGCTTTCTTT. As protein: CASTSLGTGTEAFF. The rearrangement uses TRBV27 and TRBJ1-1; the match to TRBD1 covers 8 bases. The V gene end was trimmed by 7 bases and the J gene end by 4 bases; junction bases not matched to a gene: 8. The CDR3 has 14 amino acids. The germline CDR1 and CDR2 sequences are MNHEY and SMNVEV (reference sequence).

The rearrangement links TRBV7-9 to TRBJ2-7; no clear D. The germline CDR1 and CDR2 sequences are SEHNR and FQNEAQ (reference sequence). V lost 1 base and J 5 bases, leaving 9 bases between the germline ends. The CDR3 has 13 residues. The CDR3 is CASSLGATDEQYF. The CDR3, as DNA: TGTGCCAGCAGCTTAGGGGCTACCGACGAGCAGTACTTC.

In its sample, this clonotype was seen many times. V is TRBV11-2 and J is TRBJ1-5; D not resolved. The CDR3 sequence is 13 residues long. Germline values: CDR1 SGHAT, CDR2 FQNNGV. V was shortened by 5 bases and J by 11 bases, with 16 bases between the two germline ends. Here the CDR3 reads CASSPNLQDSQHF. CDR3 coding DNA: TGTGCCAGCAGCCCCAATCTCCAGGACTCCCAGCATTTT.

The sample holds a few counts of this clonotype. The chain combines TRBV7-8 with TRBJ1-1, with 7 bases matching TRBD1. CDR1 and CDR2 (germline): SGHVS, FQNEAQ. Trimming at V came to 1 base and at J to 6 bases, leaving 2 bases not matched to a gene. The CDR3 runs 13 residues. CDR3 protein: CASSLVQGPEAFF. Here the CDR3 DNA reads TGTGCCAGCAGCTTAGTACAGGGGCCTGAAGCTTTCTTT.

This rearrangement joins TRBV12-3 or TRBV12-4 to TRBJ2-5, with 14 bases matching TRBD2. CDR3 length: 16 residues. V lost 6 bases, J lost 5 bases, and 8 bases stayed unmatched. In nucleotides, the CDR3 is TGTGCCAGCAGCCAGACTAGCGGGGGGGCGGGGGAGACCCAGTACTTC. Protein: CASSQTSGGAGETQYF.

This clonotype was observed a handful of times. V gene TRBV24-1 combines with J gene TRBJ2-5, with 7 bases lining up with TRBD1. The germline V gene encodes CDR1 KGHDR and CDR2 SFDVKD. The CDR3 spans 14 residues. V shed 1 base and J 3 bases; nucleotides not matched to a gene: 1. This chain's CDR3 is CATSDFDREETQYF. The DNA for the CDR3 is TGTGCCACCAGTGATTTCGACAGGGAAGAGACCCAGTACTTC.

This chain uses TRBV7-9 with TRBJ2-5; unclear D gene. Trimming took off 6 bases at V and 5 bases at J, with 13 bases between the two ends. CDR1 and CDR2 from the germline V gene are SEHNR and FQNEAQ (reference sequence). The CDR3 has 13 residues. The CDR3 spells CASSRTLGETQYF. The CDR3 bases are TGTGCCAGCAGTCGTACTCTCGGGGAGACCCAGTACTTC.

V and J are TRBV15 and TRBJ2-5, with no clear D. The germline gives CDR1 LNHNV, CDR2 YYDKDF (reference sequence). V shed 0 bases and J shed 4 bases, with 9 bases lying between them. This CDR3 is built from 14 residues. The CDR3 DNA reads TGTGCCACCAGCAGAGATCCCATGAGAGAGACCCAGTACTTC. This translates into CATSRDPMRETQYF.

V is TRBV29-1 and J is TRBJ2-7; no clear D. CDR3 length equals 13 residues. Germline V gene lookup returns CDR1 SQVTM and CDR2 ANQGSEA. V lost 4 bases and J lost 0, with 10 bases in between. For the CDR3, the DNA is TGCAGCGTTGGGCTCACAAACTCCTACGAGCAGTACTTC. This sequence encodes CSVGLTNSYEQYF.

This clonotype was recorded a few times. The chain uses TRBV9 and TRBJ2-7; D may match TRBD1 or TRBD2 (5 bases each). The CDR3 is 15 amino acids. V lost 3 bases and J 3 bases, leaving 16 bases between the germline ends. From germline, CDR1 is SGDLS and CDR2 YYNGEE. CDR3 region: CASSGRDLADYEQYF. CDR3 nucleotides: TGTGCCAGCAGCGGCCGGGACCTAGCAGACTACGAGCAGTACTTC.

The genes are TRBV9 and TRBJ1-2; perhaps TRBD1 as D (5 bases). CDR1 is SGDLS, CDR2 YYNGEE, per germline. The CDR3 runs to 13 residues. Trimming left V 0 bases short and J 7 bases short, with 10 bases between. The CDR3 loop reads CASSVVEGVGYTF. CDR3 nucleotides: TGTGCCAGCAGCGTAGTGGAAGGGGTTGGCTACACCTTC. Supplemented by reference TRBV9 and TRBJ1-2, the full variable domain reads DSGVTQTPKHLITATGQRVTLRCSPRSGDLSVYWYQQSLDQGLQFLIQYYNGEERAKGNILERFSAQQFPDLHSELNLSSLELGDSALYFCASSVVEGVGYTFGSGTRLTVV.

This sequence joins TRBV12-3 or TRBV12-4 and TRBJ2-3; 9 bases map to TRBD1. V dropped 4 bases and J dropped 5; count of bases not matched to a gene: 1. The CDR3 is 13 amino acids. The CDR3 spells CASSWTGVDTQYF. The CDR3 bases are TGTGCCAGCAGTTGGACAGGGGTAGATACGCAGTATTTT.

The chain employs TRBV12-3 or TRBV12-4 and TRBJ2-7; 16 nucleotides match TRBD2. Trimming removed 3 bases from V and 3 bases from J; junction bases left unmatched: 2. The CDR3 is 16 amino acids. CDR3 sequence reads: CASSFGTSGRVYEQYF. CDR3 in DNA: TGTGCCAGCAGTTTCGGGACTAGCGGGAGGGTCTACGAGCAGTACTTC.

Ten or more counts support this clonotype. The junction does not match germline at one end; this may be a read error. V and J are TRBV12-3 or TRBV12-4 and TRBJ1-1; D unresolved. The CDR3 is 11 amino acids. The CDR3, as DNA: TGCGCCAGCACTCTGAACACTGAAGCTTTCTTT. This codes for CASTLNTEAFF.

The rearrangement links TRBV2 to TRBJ2-2, with no clear D. Trimming took 6 bases from V and 5 from J, leaving 10 bases between them. The CDR3 runs to 13 residues. Germline V gene data show CDR1 as SNHLY and CDR2 as FYNNEI. CDR3 DNA sequence: TGTGCCAGCAGCGCGGATAGGACCGGGGAGCTGTTTTTT. Its protein product is CASSADRTGELFF.

The chain combines TRBV25-1 with TRBJ2-3, with D tentatively TRBD2 (5 bases). The CDR3 is made up of 14 amino acids. Germline CDR1 is MGHDK and CDR2 is SYGVNS. V was shortened by 1 base and J by 1 base, with 6 bases between the two germline ends. This CDR3 is CASSEWGGTDTQYF. The CDR3 bases are TGTGCCAGCAGTGAATGGGGAGGCACAGATACGCAGTATTTT.

This clonotype has only a few counts. This likely comes from a read error, as the CDR3 has no conserved phenylalanine or tryptophan at its end. V usage is TRBV5-6 and J usage is TRBJ1-1; D is uncertain. Between the trimmed V and J ends, which lost 5 bases and 1 base, there was a span of 15 bases. Germline V CDR1 and CDR2: SGHDT, YYEEEE. The CDR3 consists of 15 residues. The CDR3 region is CASRQRAHSNTEAFL. The CDR3 coding sequence is TGTGCCAGCAGGCAGAGAGCACATTCGAACACTGAAGCTTTCCTT.

This clonotype was seen only a few times. This chain joins TRBV20-1 and TRBJ2-7, with 8 bases that match TRBD2. The V segment lost 6 bases and the J segment 6 bases; nucleotides outside the gene matches: 16. The CDR3 length is 15 residues. Germline assignment: CDR1 DFQATT and CDR2 SNEGSKA (reference sequence). In DNA form, the CDR3 reads TGCAGTGCCGTATGGAGACGGGAGGGCCTTGGCGAGCAGTACTTC. Amino acid sequence: CSAVWRREGLGEQYF.

This clonotype was observed a few times. This rearrangement joins TRBV27 to TRBJ2-3; the match to TRBD1 covers 9 bases. The V gene end was trimmed by 6 bases and the J gene end by 2 bases; junction bases not matched to a gene: 3. CDR3 length: 14 residues. The germline gives CDR1 MNHEY, CDR2 SMNVEV (reference sequence). The chain's CDR3 is CASRGQGFTDTQYF. CDR3 nucleotides: TGTGCCAGCAGGGGACAGGGTTTCACAGATACGCAGTATTTT.

This chain connects TRBV9 to TRBJ2-7; D remains unclear. CDR1 and CDR2 from the germline V gene are SGDLS and YYNGEE. The CDR3 has 16 amino acids. With 7 bases removed from V and 0 bases from J, the gap between germline ends came to 20 bases. For the CDR3, the DNA is TGTGCCAGCGCAATCCCCCCAAAGGGAAGCTCCTACGAGCAGTACTTC. Translation: CASAIPPKGSSYEQYF.

This clonotype was seen more than once but under ten times. The chain links TRBV3-1 to TRBJ1-1; unclear D gene. Germline CDR1 is LGHDT and CDR2 is YNNKEL (reference sequence). The V end was cut by 3 bases, the J end by 6 bases, with 8 bases between. This CDR3 spans 12 amino acids. CDR3 in DNA: TGTGCCAGCAGCCATTCCCCGCCTGAAGCTTTCTTT. Encoded protein: CASSHSPPEAFF.

The chain employs TRBV10-3 and TRBJ1-1; D may be TRBD1 (6 bases). Per germline, CDR1 ENHRY and CDR2 SYGVKD. Trimming cost V 2 bases and J 1 base, with 11 bases left between them. This CDR3 region has 15 residues. CDR3 nucleotide sequence: TGTGCCATCAGTGAGACGGACAGCCCGAACACTGAAGCTTTCTTT. Its protein product is CAISETDSPNTEAFF.

This clonotype was counted only a few times. The chain combines TRBV4-3 with TRBJ2-7, with 7 bases lining up with TRBD1. The CDR3 has 15 amino acids. In germline, CDR1 is LGHNA, CDR2 YSLEER. V lost 3 bases, J lost 2 bases, and 7 bases stayed unmatched. CDR3 region: CASSQASQGTYEQYF. CDR3 sequence (DNA): TGCGCCAGCAGCCAGGCTTCACAGGGGACCTACGAGCAGTACTTC.

This rearrangement joins TRBV6-1 to TRBJ2-7; 11 bases align to TRBD2. The J segment lost 2 bases and the V segment lost 7 bases, leaving 7 bases of the junction unmatched. CDR1 is MNHNS and CDR2 is SASEGT in the germline V gene. CDR3 length equals 15 residues. The CDR3 spells CASTTGLAGAYEQYF. CDR3 DNA sequence: TGTGCCAGCACAACAGGACTAGCGGGCGCCTACGAGCAGTACTTC.

The chain employs TRBV5-1 and TRBJ2-1; D call uncertain. V was clipped by 5 bases and J by 10 bases, with 13 bases between them. The CDR3 has 12 residues. Germline CDR1 and CDR2: SGHRS and YFSETQ. CDR3 sequence reads: CASSWVPSEQFF. CDR3 nucleotide sequence: TGCGCCAGCAGTTGGGTCCCTTCGGAGCAGTTCTTC.

This chain links TRBV29-1 with TRBJ1-1, with D unresolved. The CDR3 has 13 amino acids. CDR1 and CDR2 from the germline V gene are SQVTM and ANQGSEA. Trimming shortened V by 8 bases and J by 1 base, and 14 bases separated the two germline ends. The CDR3 reads CSTRTGRNTEAFF. The CDR3, as DNA: TGCAGCACGCGGACGGGAAGGAACACTGAAGCTTTCTTT.